This T cell receptor beta chain was observed in a study of brain T cells in children with intractable seizures (dated by TCRdb to about 2021). Regarding the research as a whole: A NanoString immunology panel was first used to screen resected brain tissue from nearly 55 pediatric epilepsy surgery cases for immune gene transcripts. Among the approximately 12 selected surgery cases, eight also had pre-surgery blood sequenced, leaving four with brain tissue only.

What the work shows at the level of the full study, not this receptor alone: Because sequencing depth differed between pre- and post-surgery blood, the absence of clones from the pre-surgery sample may reflect undersampling. Viral specificity was inferred only from CDR3 sequence similarity, and patients' HCMV serostatus was unknown.

The immunoSEQ assay was used to generate TCR beta chain sequences from genomic DNA. The original methods were these. CDR3 sequences that did not begin with the conserved framework cysteine at position 104 were removed manually. To get clonality, the normalized Shannon's Diversity Index was subtracted from one, giving values from 0 (maximal diversity) to 1 (oligoclonal). Differences in the frequency of the same CDR3 between samples, such as brain versus blood, were assessed with chi-squared comparison-of-proportions tests. Public clonotypes were found by searching immuneACCESS, and the VDJdb browser was used to assess similarity to known antiviral clonotypes. TCRdb re-hosts the immuneACCESS table, in-frame sequences only. Its copies lack some clones; in the studies checked, an unresolved V gene accounts for under half of them, and the cause for the rest is not known. V and J calls and clone size are copied from that table; D and trimming were computed from the DNA. Counted in this sample were hundreds of thousands of clones; about 93% of them appeared once. In total, the top ten clones hold around 6% of the sample.

This clone was observed a single time. It lacks a known antigen. No base quality information exists; no much larger clone differs at one position. This sample's time point label indicates: blood from clinic visit 5 months post-surgery; TSC patient then seizure free. The surgery cases showing the highest brain T cell transcript signatures were chosen for TCR beta chain sequencing of brain tissue and, when available, of blood. Patients had been treated with at least one anti-epileptic drug before surgery. TCR-sequenced patients were children with drug-resistant epilepsy due to tuberous sclerosis complex, focal cortical dysplasia, Rasmussen encephalitis or hemimegalencephaly. The Monarch genomic DNA purification kit was used to extract bulk genomic DNA from unsorted brain tissue and from whole blood. Specimen: peripheral blood, collected about 5 months after surgery. This clonotype originated in a boy in the first two years of life with tuberous sclerosis and intractable seizures.

The CDR3 amino acid sequence is: CASWATGETQYF. The base sequence is TGTGCCTCCTGGGCCACCGGAGAGACCCAGTACTTC. The chain is assembled from TRBV6-5 and TRBJ2-5, with the D segment identity uncertain. From the germline V gene, CDR1 is MNHEY and CDR2 is SVGAGI. The CDR3 measures 12 amino acids from cysteine to phenylalanine. The retained sequence is limited to the CDR3, 36 bases, with the frame set at the first base. V is clipped by 11 bases and J by 4 bases, and the sequence between their germline boundaries is 14 bases long.